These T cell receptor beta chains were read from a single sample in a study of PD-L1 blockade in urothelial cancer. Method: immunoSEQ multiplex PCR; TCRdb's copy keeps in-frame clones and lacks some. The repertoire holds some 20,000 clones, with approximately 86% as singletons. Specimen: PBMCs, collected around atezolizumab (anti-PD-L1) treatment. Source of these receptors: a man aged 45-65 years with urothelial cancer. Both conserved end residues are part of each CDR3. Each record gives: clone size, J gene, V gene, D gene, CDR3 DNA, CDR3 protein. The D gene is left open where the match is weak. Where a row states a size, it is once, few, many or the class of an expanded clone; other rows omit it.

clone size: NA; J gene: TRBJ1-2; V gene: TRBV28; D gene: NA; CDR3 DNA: TGTGCCAGCAGCAGGGGATCCTATGGCTACACCTTC; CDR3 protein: CASSRGSYGYTF
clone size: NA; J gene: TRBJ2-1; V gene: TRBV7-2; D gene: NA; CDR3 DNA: TGTGCCAGCAGCTTAAGCGACTTCCAGTATGAGCAGTTCTTC; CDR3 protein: CASSLSDFQYEQFF
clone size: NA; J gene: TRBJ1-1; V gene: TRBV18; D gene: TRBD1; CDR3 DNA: TGTGCCAGCTCTAAGGACAGGGGTTGGACTGAAGCTTTCTTT; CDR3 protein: CASSKDRGWTEAFF
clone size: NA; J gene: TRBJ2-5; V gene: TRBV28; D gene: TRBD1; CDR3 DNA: TGTGCCAGCAGTACACCGGGACAGGGTATGGAGACCCAGTACTTC; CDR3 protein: CASSTPGQGMETQYF
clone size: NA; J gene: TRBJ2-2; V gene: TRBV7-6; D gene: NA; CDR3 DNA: TGTGCCAGCAGCTTATCTCCCAACACCGGGGAGCTGTTTTTT; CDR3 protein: CASSLSPNTGELFF
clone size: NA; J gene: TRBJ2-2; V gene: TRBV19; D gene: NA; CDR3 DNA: TGTGCCAGTAGTTCCCGACTAGCCGGGGAGCTGTTTTTT; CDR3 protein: CASSSRLAGELFF
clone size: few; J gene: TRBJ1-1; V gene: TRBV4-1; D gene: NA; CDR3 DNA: TGCGCCAGCAGCCAAGCTAGGTCCACTGAAGCTTTCTTT; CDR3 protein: CASSQARSTEAFF
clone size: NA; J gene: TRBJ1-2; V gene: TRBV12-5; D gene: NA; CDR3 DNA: TGTGCTAGTGGTCAGGGCTCTTATGGCTACACCTTC; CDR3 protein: CASGQGSYGYTF
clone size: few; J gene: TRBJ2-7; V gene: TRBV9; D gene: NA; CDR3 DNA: TGTGCCAGCAGCGTAGAAAGGGGCGGCGAGCAGTACTTC; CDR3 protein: CASSVERGGEQYF
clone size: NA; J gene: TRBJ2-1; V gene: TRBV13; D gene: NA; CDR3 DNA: TGTGCCAGCAGCTTCTCAAGCGATGAGCAGTTCTTC; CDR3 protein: CASSFSSDEQFF
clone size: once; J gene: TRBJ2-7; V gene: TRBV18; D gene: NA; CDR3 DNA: TGTGCCAGCTCACCACTAGGGACATCCTACGAGCAGTACTTC; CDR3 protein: CASSPLGTSYEQYF
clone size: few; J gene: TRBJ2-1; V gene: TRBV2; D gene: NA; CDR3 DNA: TGTGCCAGCAGTGGAACTACCAACAATGAGCAGTTCTTC; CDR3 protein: CASSGTTNNEQFF
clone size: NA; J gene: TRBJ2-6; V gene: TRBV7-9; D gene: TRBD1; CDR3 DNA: TGTGCCAGCAGCTTTCAGGGGGCGCCCCTCTCTGGGGCCAACGTCCTGACTTTC; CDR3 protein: CASSFQGAPLSGANVLTF
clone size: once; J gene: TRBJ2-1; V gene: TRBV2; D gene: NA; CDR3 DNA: TGTGCCAGCATAGTGAGGACAGTATACAATGAGCAGTTCTTC; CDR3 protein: CASIVRTVYNEQFF
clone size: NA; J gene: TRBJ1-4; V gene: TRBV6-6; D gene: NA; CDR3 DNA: TGTGCCAGCAGTTACTCGCCGACAGCGCGGCTGTTTTTT; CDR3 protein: CASSYSPTARLFF
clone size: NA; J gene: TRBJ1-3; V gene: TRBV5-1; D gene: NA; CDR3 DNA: TGCGCCAGCAGCTTGGAGCTCCCCGCGGACACCATATATTTT; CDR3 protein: CASSLELPADTIYF
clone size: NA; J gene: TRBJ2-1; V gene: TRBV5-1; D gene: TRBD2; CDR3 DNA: TGCGCCAGCAGCATGAGCGGGGGGGCCCACAATGAGCAGTTCTTC; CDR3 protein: CASSMSGGAHNEQFF
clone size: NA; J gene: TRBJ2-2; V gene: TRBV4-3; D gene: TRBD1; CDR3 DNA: TGCGCCAGCAGCCAAGTGGGACAGGGGTTTGGCCTTCGAGCCGGGGAGCTGTTTTTT; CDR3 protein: CASSQVGQGFGLRAGELFF
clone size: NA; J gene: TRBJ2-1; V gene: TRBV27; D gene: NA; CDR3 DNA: TGTGCCAGCGGACCGGGGAGCTCCTACAATGAGCAGTTCTTC; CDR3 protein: CASGPGSSYNEQFF
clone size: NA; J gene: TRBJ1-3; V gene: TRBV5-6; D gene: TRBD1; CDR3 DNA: TGTGCCAGCAGCCTACAGCGAGGGACAGGGGATATAAGGGGAAACACCATATATTTT; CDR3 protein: CASSLQRGTGDIRGNTIYF
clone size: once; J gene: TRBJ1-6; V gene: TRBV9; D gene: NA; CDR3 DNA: TGTGCCAGCAGCTCAACGACAGGTCTTTATAATTCACCCCTCCACTTT; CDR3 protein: CASSSTTGLYNSPLHF
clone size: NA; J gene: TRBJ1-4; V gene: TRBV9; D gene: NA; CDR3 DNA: TGTGCCAGCAGCGGAAGATCGGGTGCTAATGAAAAACTGTTTTTT; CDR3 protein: CASSGRSGANEKLFF
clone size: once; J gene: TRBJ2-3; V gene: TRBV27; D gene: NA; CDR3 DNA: TGTGCCAGCAGATTGACGGGGGTCCACAGCATCGCAGATACGCAGTATTTT; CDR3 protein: CASRLTGVHSIADTQYF
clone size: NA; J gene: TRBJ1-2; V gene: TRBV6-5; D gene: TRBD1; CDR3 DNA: TGTGCCAGCAGCCGGGGGACAGGGGGCAACTATGGCTACACCTTC; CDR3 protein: CASSRGTGGNYGYTF
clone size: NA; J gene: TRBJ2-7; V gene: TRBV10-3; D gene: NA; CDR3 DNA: TGTGCCATCAGTGGTCAGGTTGGCTCCTACGAGCAGTACTTC; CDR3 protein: CAISGQVGSYEQYF
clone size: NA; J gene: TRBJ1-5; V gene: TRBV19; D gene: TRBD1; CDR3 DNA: TGTGCCAGTAAAGACAGGGAATTGGATCAGCCCCAGCATTTT; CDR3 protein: CASKDRELDQPQHF